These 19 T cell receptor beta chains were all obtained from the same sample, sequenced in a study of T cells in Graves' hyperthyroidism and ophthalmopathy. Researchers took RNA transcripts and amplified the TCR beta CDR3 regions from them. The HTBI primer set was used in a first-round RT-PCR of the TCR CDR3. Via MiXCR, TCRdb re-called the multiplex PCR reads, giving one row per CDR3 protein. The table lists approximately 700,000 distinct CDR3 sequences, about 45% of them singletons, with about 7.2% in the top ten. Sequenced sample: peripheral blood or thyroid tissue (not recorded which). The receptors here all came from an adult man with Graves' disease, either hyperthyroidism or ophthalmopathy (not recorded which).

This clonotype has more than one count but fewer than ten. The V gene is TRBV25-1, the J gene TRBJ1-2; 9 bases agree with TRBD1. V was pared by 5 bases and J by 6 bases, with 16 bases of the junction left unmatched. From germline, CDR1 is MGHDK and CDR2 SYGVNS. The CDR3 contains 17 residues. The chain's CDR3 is CASSSATGTGIQDGYTF. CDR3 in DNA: TGTGCCAGCAGTTCTGCGACCGGGACAGGGATTCAGGATGGCTACACCTTC.

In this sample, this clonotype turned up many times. The CDR3 loop reads CAISDTASNQPQHF. Written as DNA, the CDR3 is TGTGCCATCAGCGACACGGCTTCCAATCAGCCCCAGCATTTT. The gene calls are TRBV10-3 and TRBJ1-5, with D hard to call. This CDR3 spans 14 amino acids. CDR1 ENHRY and CDR2 SYGVKD come from the germline V gene. Trimming removed 6 bases from V and 3 bases from J, with 12 bases in between.

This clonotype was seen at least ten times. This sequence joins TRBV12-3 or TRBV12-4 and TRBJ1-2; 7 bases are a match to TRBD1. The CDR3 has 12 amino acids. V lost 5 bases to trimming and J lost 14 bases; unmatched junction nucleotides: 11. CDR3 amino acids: CASSGATGTGTF. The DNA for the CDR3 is TGTGCCAGCAGTGGTGCGACAGGGACGGGTACCTTC.

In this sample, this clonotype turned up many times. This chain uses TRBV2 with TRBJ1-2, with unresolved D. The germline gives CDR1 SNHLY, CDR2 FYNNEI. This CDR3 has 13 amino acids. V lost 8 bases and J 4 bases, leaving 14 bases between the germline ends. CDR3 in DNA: TGTGCCAGCCTAGAGGAAAGAGGCTATGGCTACACCTTC. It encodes CASLEERGYGYTF.

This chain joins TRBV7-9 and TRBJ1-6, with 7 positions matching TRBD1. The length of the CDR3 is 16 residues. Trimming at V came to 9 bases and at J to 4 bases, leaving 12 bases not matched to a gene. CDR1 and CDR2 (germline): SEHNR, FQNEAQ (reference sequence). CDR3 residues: CASTGQTRPYNSPLHF. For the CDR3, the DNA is TGTGCCAGTACGGGACAGACAAGACCGTATAATTCACCCCTCCACTTT.

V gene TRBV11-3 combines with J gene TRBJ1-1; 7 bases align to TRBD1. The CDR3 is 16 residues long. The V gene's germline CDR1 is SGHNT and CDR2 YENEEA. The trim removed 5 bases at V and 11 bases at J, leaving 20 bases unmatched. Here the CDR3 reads CASSVKGRQGPGEAFF. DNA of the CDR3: TGTGCCAGCAGCGTAAAAGGACGACAGGGACCCGGAGAGGCTTTCTTT.

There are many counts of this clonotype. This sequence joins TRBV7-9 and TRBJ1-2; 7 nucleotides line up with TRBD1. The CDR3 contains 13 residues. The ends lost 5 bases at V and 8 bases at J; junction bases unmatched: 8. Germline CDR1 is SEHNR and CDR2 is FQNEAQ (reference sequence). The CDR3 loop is CASSEQGQRGYTF. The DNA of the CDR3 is TGTGCCAGCAGCGAACAGGGGCAACGGGGCTACACCTTC. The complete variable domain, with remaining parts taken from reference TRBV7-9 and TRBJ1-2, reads DTGVSQNPRHKITKRGQNVTFRCDPISEHNRLYWYRQTLGQGPEFLTYFQNEAQLEKSRLLSDRFSAERPKGSFSTLEIQRTEQGDSAMYLCASSEQGQRGYTFGSGTRLTVV.

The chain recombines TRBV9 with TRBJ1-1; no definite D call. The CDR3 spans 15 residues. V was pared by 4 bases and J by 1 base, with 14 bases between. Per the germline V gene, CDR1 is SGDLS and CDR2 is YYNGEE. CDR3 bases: TGTGCCAGCAGCCCGGAAAGTTCAGGGAACACTGAAGCTTTCTTT. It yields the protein CASSPESSGNTEAFF.

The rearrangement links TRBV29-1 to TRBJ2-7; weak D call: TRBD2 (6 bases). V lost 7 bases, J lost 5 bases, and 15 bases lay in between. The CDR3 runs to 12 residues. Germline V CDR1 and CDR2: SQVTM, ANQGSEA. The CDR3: CSAMEGGDEQYF. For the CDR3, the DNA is TGCAGCGCCATGGAGGGAGGCGACGAGCAGTACTTC.

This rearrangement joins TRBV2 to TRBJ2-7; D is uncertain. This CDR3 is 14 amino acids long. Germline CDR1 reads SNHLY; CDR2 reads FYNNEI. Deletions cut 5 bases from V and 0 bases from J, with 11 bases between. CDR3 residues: CASSYLPNSYEQYF. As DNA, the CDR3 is TGTGCCAGCAGTTACCTCCCCAACTCCTACGAGCAGTACTTC.

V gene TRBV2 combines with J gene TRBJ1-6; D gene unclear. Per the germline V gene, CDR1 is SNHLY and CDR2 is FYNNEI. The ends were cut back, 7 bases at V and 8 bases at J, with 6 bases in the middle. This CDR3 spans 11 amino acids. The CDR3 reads CASKDDSPLHF. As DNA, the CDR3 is TGTGCCAGCAAGGACGATTCACCCCTCCACTTT.

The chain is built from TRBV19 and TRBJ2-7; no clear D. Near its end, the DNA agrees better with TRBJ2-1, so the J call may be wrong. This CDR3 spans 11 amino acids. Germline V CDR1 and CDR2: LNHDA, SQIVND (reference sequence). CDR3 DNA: TGTGCCAGTAGTGGGGAACGGGAGCAGTTCTTC. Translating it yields CASSGEREQFF.

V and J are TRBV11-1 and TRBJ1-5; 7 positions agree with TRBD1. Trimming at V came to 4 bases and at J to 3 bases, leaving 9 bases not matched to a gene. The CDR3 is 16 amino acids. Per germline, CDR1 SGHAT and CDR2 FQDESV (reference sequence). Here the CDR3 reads CASSSGTAPDNQPQHF. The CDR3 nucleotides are TGTGCCAGCAGCTCCGGGACAGCGCCAGACAATCAGCCCCAGCATTTT.

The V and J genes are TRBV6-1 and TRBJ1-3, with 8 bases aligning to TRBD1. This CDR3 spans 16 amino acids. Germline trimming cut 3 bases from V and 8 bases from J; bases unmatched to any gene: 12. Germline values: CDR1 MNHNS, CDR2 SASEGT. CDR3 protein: CASSEAGGFDGYTIYF. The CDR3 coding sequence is TGTGCCAGCAGTGAGGCAGGGGGCTTTGATGGCTACACCATATATTTT.

For the CDR3, the DNA is TGTGCCAGTAGTATGTTCGGGACAGCTAGCAATCAGCCCCAGCATTTT. This gives the protein CASSMFGTASNQPQHF. The rearrangement links TRBV24-1 to TRBJ1-5; TRBD1 matches at 7 bases. Germline values: CDR1 KGHDR, CDR2 SFDVKD. This CDR3 is built from 16 residues. After removal of 11 bases from V and 0 bases from J, the junction contained 12 bases not matched to a gene.

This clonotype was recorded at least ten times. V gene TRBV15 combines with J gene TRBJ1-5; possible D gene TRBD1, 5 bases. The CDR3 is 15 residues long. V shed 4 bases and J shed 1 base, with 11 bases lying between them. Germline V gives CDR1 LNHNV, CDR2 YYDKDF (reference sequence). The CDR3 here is CATSTRGESNQPQHF. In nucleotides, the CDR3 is TGTGCCACCAGCACCCGGGGGGAGAGCAATCAGCCCCAGCATTTT.

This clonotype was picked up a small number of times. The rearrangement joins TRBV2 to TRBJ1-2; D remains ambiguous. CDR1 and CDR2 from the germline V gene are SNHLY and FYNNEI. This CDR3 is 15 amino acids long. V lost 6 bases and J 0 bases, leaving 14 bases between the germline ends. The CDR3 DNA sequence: TGTGCCAGCAGAAGAAGGCAGCAAACTAACTATGGCTACACCTTC. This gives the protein CASRRRQQTNYGYTF.

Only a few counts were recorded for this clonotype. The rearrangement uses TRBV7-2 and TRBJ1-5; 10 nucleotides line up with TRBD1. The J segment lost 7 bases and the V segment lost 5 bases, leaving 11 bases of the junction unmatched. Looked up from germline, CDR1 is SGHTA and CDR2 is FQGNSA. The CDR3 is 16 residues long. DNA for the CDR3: TGTGCCAGCAGCCAAGTCGCCGGGACAGGGGACCAGCCCCAGCATTTT. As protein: CASSQVAGTGDQPQHF.

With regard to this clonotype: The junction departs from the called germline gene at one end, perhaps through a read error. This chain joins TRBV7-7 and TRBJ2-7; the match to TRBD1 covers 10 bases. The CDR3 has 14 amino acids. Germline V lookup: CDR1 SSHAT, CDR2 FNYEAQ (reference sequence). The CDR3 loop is CASSRGQGWNEQYF. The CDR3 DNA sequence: TGTGCTAGCAGCAGGGGACAGGGGTGGAACGAGCAGTACTTC.